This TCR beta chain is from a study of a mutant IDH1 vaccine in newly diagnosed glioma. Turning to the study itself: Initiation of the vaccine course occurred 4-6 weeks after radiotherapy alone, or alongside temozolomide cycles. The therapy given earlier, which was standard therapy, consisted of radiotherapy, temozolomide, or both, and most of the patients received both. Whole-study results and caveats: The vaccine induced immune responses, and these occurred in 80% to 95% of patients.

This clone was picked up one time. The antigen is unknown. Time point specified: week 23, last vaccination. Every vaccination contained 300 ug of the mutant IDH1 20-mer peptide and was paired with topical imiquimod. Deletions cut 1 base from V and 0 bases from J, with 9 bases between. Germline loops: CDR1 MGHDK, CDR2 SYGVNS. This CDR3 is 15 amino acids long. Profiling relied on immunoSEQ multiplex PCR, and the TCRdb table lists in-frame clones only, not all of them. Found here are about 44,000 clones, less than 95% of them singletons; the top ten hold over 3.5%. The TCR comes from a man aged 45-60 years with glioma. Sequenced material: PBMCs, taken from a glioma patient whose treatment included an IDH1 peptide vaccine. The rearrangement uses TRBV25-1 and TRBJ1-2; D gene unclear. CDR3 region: CASSELGRANYGYTF. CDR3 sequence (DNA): TGTGCCAGCAGTGAATTGGGCAGAGCTAACTATGGCTACACCTTC.